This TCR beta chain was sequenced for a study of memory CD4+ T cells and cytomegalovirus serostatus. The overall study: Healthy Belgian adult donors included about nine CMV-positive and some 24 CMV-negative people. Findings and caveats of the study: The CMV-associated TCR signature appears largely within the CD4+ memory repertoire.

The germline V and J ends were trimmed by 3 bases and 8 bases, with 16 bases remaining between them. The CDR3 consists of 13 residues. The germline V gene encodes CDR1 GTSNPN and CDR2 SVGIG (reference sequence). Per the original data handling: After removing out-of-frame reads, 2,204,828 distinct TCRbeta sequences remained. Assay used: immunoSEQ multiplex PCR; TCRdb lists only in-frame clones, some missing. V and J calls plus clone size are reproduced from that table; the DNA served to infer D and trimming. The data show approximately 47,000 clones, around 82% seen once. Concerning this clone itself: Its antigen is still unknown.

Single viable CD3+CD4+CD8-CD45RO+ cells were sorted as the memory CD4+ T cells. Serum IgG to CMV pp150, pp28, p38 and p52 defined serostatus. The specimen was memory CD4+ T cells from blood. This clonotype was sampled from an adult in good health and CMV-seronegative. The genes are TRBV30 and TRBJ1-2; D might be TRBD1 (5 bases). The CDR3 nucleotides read TGTGCCTGGAGCCCCATTCGGGGCCAGGGCTACACCTTC. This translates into CAWSPIRGQGYTF. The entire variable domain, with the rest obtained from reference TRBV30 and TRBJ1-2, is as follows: SQTIHQWPATLVQPVGSPLSLECTVEGTSNPNLYWYRQAAGRGLQLLFYSVGIGQISSEVPQNLSASRPQDRQFILSSKKLLLSDSGFYLCAWSPIRGQGYTFGSGTRLTVV.